Many counts were recorded for the clone carrying this T cell receptor beta chain. The antigen remains unidentified. The sample originates from a study of T cells in Graves' hyperthyroidism and ophthalmopathy. Study-level points and caveats: Ophthalmopathy, which appeared later, was predicted by the model a median about 6 months before onset. The authors' 13 V-J model separated ophthalmopathy from stable hyperthyroidism.

Germline V gene sequence: CDR1 MDHEN, CDR2 SYDVKM. CDR3 size: 13 residues. Trimming pared 3 bases from V and 5 bases from J, leaving 8 bases between. Amplification of TCR beta CDR3 regions was performed using RNA transcripts as template. First-round RT-PCR targeting the TCR CDR3 was performed with the HTBI primer set. Each CDR3 protein is one row after TCRdb ran MiXCR on the multiplex PCR reads. The table includes 550,000 to 600,000 distinct CDR3 sequences, 12% to 15% detected once. In the ophthalmopathy cohort, Clinical Activity Score was at least 3, NOSPECS grade at least 4, and duration under 3 months. Extraction of PBMCs used more than 8.5 ml of fresh peripheral blood.

The sequence was collected from a woman aged 18 to 35 with Graves' ophthalmopathy. Sequencing was carried out using blood. The J gene is TRBJ1-3, the V gene TRBV28; D not resolved. In DNA form, the CDR3 reads TGTGCCAGCAGTTTGCAATCTCGAAACACCATATATTTT. Protein sequence: CASSLQSRNTIYF.